This entry lists 18 T cell receptor beta chains sequenced from one sample in a study of T cell responses to AZD1222 COVID-19 vaccine. Method: immunoSEQ multiplex PCR; TCRdb's copy keeps in-frame clones and lacks some. The sample has under 150,000 clones; under 90% are singletons. Here the sequenced sample was peripheral blood, taken 28 days after the second AZD1222 dose. These receptors all come from an adult who received the AZD1222 COVID-19 vaccine.

The V gene is TRBV5-1, the J gene TRBJ2-5; tentatively, D is TRBD1 (6 bases). Trimming stripped 5 bases from V and 2 bases from J, with 13 bases between. This CDR3 comprises 14 residues. Per the germline V gene, CDR1 is SGHRS and CDR2 is YFSETQ. The CDR3 bases are TGCGCCAGCAGTGGCGGACAGCCGCAAGAGACCCAGTACTTC. This gives the protein CASSGGQPQETQYF. Supplemented by reference TRBV5-1 and TRBJ2-5, the full variable domain reads KAGVTQTPRYLIKTRGQQVTLSCSPISGHRSVSWYQQTPGQGLQFLFEYFSETQRNKGNFPGRFSGRQFSNSRSEMNVSTLELGDSALYLCASSGGQPQETQYFGPGTRLLVL.

V and J are TRBV12-3 or TRBV12-4 and TRBJ1-5; unclear D gene. The CDR3 sequence is 13 residues long. Between the trimmed V and J ends, which lost 5 bases and 9 bases, there was a span of 14 bases. CDR3 sequence (DNA): TGTGCCAGCAGTACGGGCGTACGTGGGCCCCAGCATTTT. Translation: CASSTGVRGPQHF.

The CDR3 spells CASSPPRDRGHQPQHF. CDR3 in DNA: TGTGCCAGCTCACCACCAAGGGACAGGGGGCATCAGCCCCAGCATTTT. This chain joins TRBV18 and TRBJ1-5, with 12 bases fitting TRBD1. V dropped 0 bases and J dropped 5; count of bases not matched to a gene: 2. CDR1 KGHSH and CDR2 LQKENI come from the germline V gene. The CDR3 covers 16 residues.

The CDR3 nucleotides are TGTGCCAGCCTCTCCCCGACTGCCCCTACGAGGGGGGAGCTGTTTTTT. Translating it yields CASLSPTAPTRGELFF. This chain links TRBV28 with TRBJ2-2; no reliable D call. Germline CDR1 reads MDHEN; CDR2 reads SYDVKM. Trimming removed 8 bases from V and 8 bases from J, with 24 bases in between. The CDR3 is made up of 16 amino acids.

This clone was seen a handful of times. The chain has TRBV7-8 and TRBJ2-7; tentatively, D is TRBD2 (5 bases). The V end was cut by 3 bases, the J end by 2 bases, with 11 bases between. The germline V gene has CDR1 SGHVS and CDR2 FQNEAQ. The CDR3 extends over 14 amino acids. The CDR3, as DNA: TGTGCCAGCAGCTTGCTGGACGGGGCCTACGAGCAGTACGTC. This sequence encodes CASSLLDGAYEQYV.

The CDR3: CASSIRAGLTNNEQFF. DNA for the CDR3: TGTGCCAGTAGTATACGAGCGGGACTTACGAACAATGAGCAGTTCTTC. The chain is built from TRBV19 and TRBJ2-1; 7 bases are a match to TRBD2. CDR1 is LNHDA, CDR2 SQIVND, per germline (reference sequence). The V gene end was trimmed by 2 bases and the J gene end by 5 bases; junction bases not matched to a gene: 9. This CDR3 is 16 amino acids long.

The count of this clone is one. The V gene is TRBV10-3, the J gene TRBJ1-2, with D possibly matching TRBD1 (5 bases). Trimming left V 3 bases short and J 4 bases short, with 15 bases between. The CDR3 loop spans 15 amino acids. CDR1 and CDR2 from the germline V gene are ENHRY and SYGVKD. The CDR3 DNA reads as TGTGCCATCAGTGAAGGAGGGGCTATGGTCTATGGCTACACCTTC. Its protein product is CAISEGGAMVYGYTF.

The chain uses TRBV9 and TRBJ2-5; maybe TRBD1 (5 bases). Trimming pared 3 bases from V and 2 bases from J, leaving 11 bases between. In germline, CDR1 is SGDLS, CDR2 YYNGEE. This CDR3 comprises 14 residues. CDR3 DNA: TGTGCCAGCAGCGCGACAGCGCTTCAAGAGACCCAGTACTTC. Translating gives CASSATALQETQYF.

The chain couples TRBV6-5 to TRBJ1-2; 8 bases match TRBD1. The germline V gene encodes CDR1 MNHEY and CDR2 SVGAGI. V trimming: 9 bases; J trimming: 10 bases; junction bases outside the gene matches: 13. The CDR3 runs 13 residues. CDR3: CASNQGQGAVYTF. In DNA, the CDR3 is TGTGCCAGTAACCAAGGACAGGGAGCGGTCTACACCTTC.

The chain uses TRBV5-8 and TRBJ2-3, with D perhaps assigned TRBD1 or TRBD2 (5 bases each). Germline values: CDR1 SGHTS, CDR2 YDEGEE. The CDR3 is 14 residues long. The ends were cut back, 2 bases at V and 2 bases at J, with 9 bases in the middle. The CDR3 DNA is TGTGCCAGCAGCTTAGGGACGATCACAGATACGCAGTATTTT. Translated, it gives CASSLGTITDTQYF.

CDR3 amino acids: CASSQVGWGAGEKLFF. The CDR3 DNA sequence: TGCGCCAGCAGCCAGGTGGGATGGGGGGCCGGGGAAAAACTGTTTTTT. The genes are TRBV4-3 and TRBJ1-4, with TRBD1 as a possible D gene (6 bases). CDR1 is LGHNA, CDR2 YSLEER, per germline. V was trimmed by 3 bases and J by 8 bases, leaving 19 bases between them. The length of the CDR3 is 16 residues.

The table lists this clone with a count of one. The CDR3 loop is CASSLRGNTEAFF. The CDR3 nucleotides are TGCGCCAGCAGCTTGCGGGGGAACACTGAAGCTTTCTTT. This chain uses TRBV5-1 with TRBJ1-1; D gene uncertain. The length of the CDR3 is 13 residues. Germline-derived CDR1 and CDR2 are SGHRS and YFSETQ. Trimming removed 1 base from V and 1 base from J, with 5 bases in between.

J is TRBJ1-6 and V is TRBV27; D is undetermined. Looked up from germline, CDR1 is MNHEY and CDR2 is SMNVEV (reference sequence). V lost 5 bases to trimming and J lost 5 bases, with 7 bases between them. The CDR3 is 13 amino acids. The CDR3 sequence is CASSPPHNSPLHF. CDR3 DNA sequence: TGTGCCAGCAGTCCCCCCCATAATTCACCCCTCCACTTT.

This chain links TRBV7-2 with TRBJ1-5; no clear D gene. The ends were cut back, 5 bases at V and 2 bases at J, with 7 bases in the middle. Germline CDR1 SGHTA, CDR2 FQGNSA. This CDR3 contains 13 residues. DNA of the CDR3: TGTGCCAGCAGCCCCCAAGGCAATCAGCCCCAGCATTTT. This codes for CASSPQGNQPQHF.

V and J are TRBV5-4 and TRBJ2-7; 9 bases line up with TRBD2. The CDR3 length is 14 residues. Germline V CDR1 and CDR2: SGHNT, YYREEE (reference sequence). The ends lost 4 bases at V and 2 bases at J; junction bases unmatched: 4. The CDR3 is CASSTGTSTYEQYV. DNA for the CDR3: TGTGCCAGCAGCACTGGGACTAGCACCTACGAGCAGTACGTC.

The V call is TRBV7-9, the J call TRBJ2-3; D is unclear. The CDR3 is 15 residues long. The V gene lost 0 bases and the J gene lost 0 bases, with 7 bases spanning the gap. From germline, CDR1 is SEHNR and CDR2 FQNEAQ (reference sequence). The CDR3 region is CASSLAETSTDTQYF. The CDR3 nucleotides are TGTGCCAGCAGCTTAGCGGAGACTAGCACAGATACGCAGTATTTT.

V gene TRBV10-3 combines with J gene TRBJ2-7, with D perhaps TRBD1 (6 bases). This CDR3 is built from 15 residues. Trimming removed 3 bases from V and 0 bases from J, with 12 bases in between. The germline V gene encodes CDR1 ENHRY and CDR2 SYGVKD. The CDR3 DNA reads TGTGCCATCAGTGATCCAGGGGAGAGCTCCTACGAGCAGTACTTC. Translating gives CAISDPGESSYEQYF.

The V call is TRBV7-3, the J call TRBJ2-6; D is unclear. The CDR3 totals 15 residues. V was trimmed by 5 bases and J by 0 bases, leaving 8 bases between them. Germline V gene lookup returns CDR1 SGHTA and CDR2 FQGTGA. CDR3 sequence reads: CASSPQISGANVLTF. CDR3 sequence (DNA): TGTGCCAGCAGCCCCCAGATCTCTGGGGCCAACGTCCTGACTTTC.